These 21 T cell receptor beta chains came from one sample sequenced in a study of blood T cell repertoires in COVID-19. TCRdb keeps only in-frame clones here, not all; method: immunoSEQ multiplex PCR. The data contain approximately 300,000 clones, approximately 88% of them singletons. Sequenced sample: peripheral blood. Receptor source: a young man who had recovered from COVID-19.

The rearrangement joins TRBV3-1 (or the pseudogene TRBV3-2) to TRBJ2-5; 12 bases line up with TRBD2. V lost 3 bases and J lost 2; bases outside the gene matches: 10. Germline V gene data show CDR1 as LGHDT and CDR2 as YNNKEL (reference sequence). The CDR3 has 18 amino acids. The CDR3 DNA reads TGTGCCAGCAGCCAGGGTATACTAGCGGGGGGTGGGCAAGAGACCCAGTACTTC. This translates into CASSQGILAGGGQETQYF.

This clone was seen a single time. The chain recombines TRBV21-1 with TRBJ2-6; the D segment call TRBD1 is taken from the table without a DNA check. TRBV21-1 is given as a pseudogene. This CDR3 region has 17 residues. The CDR3 spells CASSKALPSSGANVLTF. CDR3 in DNA: TGTGCCAGCAGCAAAGCGCTTCCCAGCTCTGGGGCCAACGTCCTGACTTTC.

The gene calls are TRBV11-1 and TRBJ2-1, with D uncertain. The CDR3 runs 13 residues. In germline, CDR1 is SGHAT, CDR2 FQDESV (reference sequence). The V and J ends lost 1 base and 4 bases respectively, with 5 bases between them. Here the CDR3 reads CASSLVSYNEQFF. DNA of the CDR3: TGTGCCAGCAGCTTAGTTTCTTACAATGAGCAGTTCTTC.

The gene calls are TRBV5-1 and TRBJ2-6, with 15 positions matching TRBD2. In germline, CDR1 is SGHRS, CDR2 YFSETQ. CDR3 length: 19 amino acids. V gave up 3 bases and J gave up 0 bases; unmatched junction bases: 4. In DNA, the CDR3 is TGCGCCAGCAGCTCCATGGGACTAGCGGGGGGCTCTGGGGCCAACGTCCTGACTTTC. It encodes CASSSMGLAGGSGANVLTF.

This sequence joins TRBV13 and TRBJ1-3; 8 bases align to TRBD1. The CDR3 loop spans 15 amino acids. From germline, CDR1 is PRHDT and CDR2 FYEKMQ (reference sequence). Losses at the gene ends were 0 bases for V and 4 bases for J; bases not matched to a gene: 2. The CDR3 sequence is CASSLGWTGGNTIYF. CDR3 sequence (DNA): TGTGCCAGCAGCTTAGGTTGGACAGGGGGAAACACCATATATTTT.

CDR3 protein: CASRDRVNQPQHF. In DNA form, the CDR3 reads TGTGCCAGCAGGGACAGGGTCAATCAGCCCCAGCATTTT. The chain joins TRBV27 to TRBJ1-5; TRBD1 agrees at 8 bases. Looked up from germline, CDR1 is MNHEY and CDR2 is SMNVEV (reference sequence). J was trimmed by 3 bases and V by 6 bases; bases with no gene match: 1. The CDR3 sequence is 13 residues long.

This clone was detected a few times. This rearrangement joins TRBV24-1 to TRBJ1-1; no firm D call. Trimming shortened V by 0 bases and J by 0 bases, and 10 bases separated the two germline ends. The length of the CDR3 is 16 residues. The germline V gene has CDR1 KGHDR and CDR2 SFDVKD. The CDR3 reads CATSDLGQPLNTEAFF. The CDR3 nucleotides are TGTGCCACCAGTGATTTGGGGCAGCCTCTGAACACTGAAGCTTTCTTT.

The rearrangement joins TRBV4-1 to TRBJ1-5; no clear D gene. This CDR3 is built from 20 residues. Germline CDR1 MGHRA, CDR2 YSYEKL. Trimming cost V 0 bases and J 2 bases, with 23 bases left between them. The CDR3 coding sequence is TGCGCCAGCAGCCAAGATTTGGCCCCGGGTTCGTCTATGGGCAATCAGCCCCAGCATTTT. This encodes CASSQDLAPGSSMGNQPQHF.

This chain joins TRBV29-1 and TRBJ2-7; 9 bases align to TRBD1. From germline, CDR1 is SQVTM and CDR2 ANQGSEA. This CDR3 is built from 13 residues. Losses at the gene ends were 6 bases for V and 3 bases for J; bases not matched to a gene: 6. In DNA, the CDR3 is TGCAGCGTCCTACAGGGGGCATACTACGAGCAGTACTTC. Translating it yields CSVLQGAYYEQYF.

The chain carries TRBV18 and TRBJ1-1; D perhaps matches TRBD1 (5 bases). CDR1 is KGHSH, CDR2 LQKENI, per germline. The germline V and J ends were trimmed by 6 bases and 6 bases, with 14 bases remaining between them. There are 13 residues in the CDR3. This chain's CDR3 is CASSPLDTPEAFF. In DNA, the CDR3 is TGTGCCAGCTCGCCCCTGGACACCCCTGAAGCTTTCTTT.

Of note for this clone: Other nucleotide sequences in the sample specify the same CDR3. V is TRBV5-1 and J is TRBJ1-3; D possibly corresponds to TRBD1 (5 bases). V was clipped by 0 bases and J by 0 bases, with 7 bases between them. The CDR3 contains 15 residues. Looked up from germline, CDR1 is SGHRS and CDR2 is YFSETQ. The CDR3 protein is CASSLGTSSGNTIYF. The CDR3 nucleotides are TGCGCCAGCAGCTTGGGGACAAGCTCTGGAAACACCATATATTTT. Looking up the rest from reference TRBV5-1 and TRBJ1-3 gives the full variable domain: KAGVTQTPRYLIKTRGQQVTLSCSPISGHRSVSWYQQTPGQGLQFLFEYFSETQRNKGNFPGRFSGRQFSNSRSEMNVSTLELGDSALYLCASSLGTSSGNTIYFGEGSWLTVV.

This chain links TRBV6-1 with TRBJ1-2; D may be TRBD1 (6 bases). V was pared by 2 bases and J by 4 bases, with 17 bases between. Germline lookup yields CDR1 MNHNS and CDR2 SASEGT. The CDR3 is made up of 16 amino acids. Here the CDR3 reads CASSELAAGGGYGYTF. The CDR3 region has the DNA TGTGCCAGCAGTGAACTTGCCGCGGGGGGCGGCTATGGCTACACCTTC.

The rearrangement joins TRBV3-1 (or the pseudogene TRBV3-2) to TRBJ2-7; D is possibly TRBD1 (6 bases). Germline lookup yields CDR1 LGHDT and CDR2 YNNKEL (reference sequence). Trimming pared 2 bases from V and 1 base from J, leaving 12 bases between. CDR3 length: 15 amino acids. The CDR3, as DNA: TGTGCCAGCAGCCAATTTGACAGGTTTTCCTACGAGCAGTACTTC. Amino acid sequence: CASSQFDRFSYEQYF.

The chain combines TRBV5-1 with TRBJ1-1; D perhaps matches TRBD1 (5 bases). Trimming cost V 3 bases and J 0 bases, with 6 bases left between them. The CDR3 sequence is 13 residues long. Germline CDR1 and CDR2: SGHRS and YFSETQ. Here the CDR3 reads CASSSGMNTEAFF. The DNA for the CDR3 is TGCGCCAGCAGCTCAGGGATGAACACTGAAGCTTTCTTT.

The chain's CDR3 is CASSVGSVWEENEKLFF. CDR3 coding DNA: TGTGCCAGCAGCGTAGGGAGTGTGTGGGAGGAGAACGAAAAACTGTTTTTT. This chain links TRBV9 with TRBJ1-4; no clear D gene. CDR1 is SGDLS and CDR2 is YYNGEE in the germline V gene. This CDR3 region has 17 residues. Trimming pared 0 bases from V and 8 bases from J, leaving 20 bases between.

This chain links TRBV19 with TRBJ1-1, with TRBD1 matching over 7 bases. Looked up from germline, CDR1 is LNHDA and CDR2 is SQIVND (reference sequence). V shed 8 bases and J 3 bases; nucleotides not matched to a gene: 6. The CDR3 runs to 13 residues. For the CDR3, the DNA is TGTGCCAGTCGCAGACAGGGAGACACTGAAGCTTTCTTT. Amino acids: CASRRQGDTEAFF. Based on the CDR3 plus reference TRBV19 and TRBJ1-1, the full variable domain is DGGITQSPKYLFRKEGQNVTLSCEQNLNHDAMYWYRQDPGQGLRLIYYSQIVNDFQKGDIAEGYSVSREKKESFPLTVTSAQKNPTAFYLCASRRQGDTEAFFGQGTRLTVV.

J is TRBJ2-1 and V is TRBV29-1; D is uncertain. The CDR3 totals 12 residues. The germline gives CDR1 SQVTM, CDR2 ANQGSEA. Trimming removed 3 bases at V and 3 bases at J, with 6 bases between. As DNA, the CDR3 is TGCAGCGTTGAGGCAGACTACAATGAGCAGTTCTTC. This codes for CSVEADYNEQFF.

J is TRBJ2-1 and V is TRBV7-3; possible D gene TRBD1, 6 bases. Germline-derived CDR1 and CDR2 are SGHTA and FQGTGA. The CDR3 spans 13 residues. V dropped 4 bases and J dropped 9 bases, with 13 bases sitting between them. The CDR3 here is CASSWGPDGEQFF. DNA of the CDR3: TGTGCCAGCAGCTGGGGGCCGGACGGTGAGCAGTTCTTC.

The chain has TRBV4-1 and TRBJ2-7; D perhaps matches TRBD1 (5 bases). Per germline, CDR1 MGHRA and CDR2 YSYEKL. The CDR3 length is 16 residues. Trimming cost V 1 base and J 1 base, with 14 bases left between them. CDR3 sequence: CASSQATGILSYEQYF. CDR3 coding DNA: TGCGCCAGCAGCCAAGCTACAGGTATTCTTTCCTACGAGCAGTACTTC.

The CDR3 nucleotides read TGCAGCGTGGGACAGGGCTACAATGAGCAGTTCTTC. Protein sequence: CSVGQGYNEQFF. V is TRBV29-1 and J is TRBJ2-1; 9 bases are a match to TRBD1. This CDR3 spans 12 amino acids. With V trimmed by 6 bases and J by 3 bases, 0 bases remained unmatched. The germline gives CDR1 SQVTM, CDR2 ANQGSEA.

The chain has TRBV9 and TRBJ2-2, with a weak D call TRBD1 (6 bases). The V end lost 3 bases, the J end lost 6 bases, and 15 bases lay between the germline ends. This CDR3 is built from 15 residues. Germline V lookup: CDR1 SGDLS, CDR2 YYNGEE. The CDR3 is CASSAEGVGSGELFF. CDR3 DNA: TGTGCCAGCAGCGCAGAGGGGGTAGGATCCGGGGAGCTGTTTTTT.